This T cell receptor (beta chain) was retrieved from a study of blood T cell repertoires in COVID-19. Overall study context: Sites across the United States, Italy and Spain contributed samples from acute and convalescent COVID-19. PBMCs, B-cell-depleted T cells, or T cells provided the cDNA or gDNA that made up the material.

Using immunoSEQ multiplex PCR, the repertoire was profiled, and TCRdb retains in-frame clones only, with some absent. The table shows about 78,000 clones, with 90% occurring only once. V lost 5 bases, J lost 3 bases, and 6 bases stayed unmatched. CDR1 and CDR2 (germline): SGHNT, YENEEA. CDR3 size: 15 residues. The material sequenced was peripheral blood. This chain links TRBV11-3 with TRBJ2-1; TRBD2 matches 8 bases. The origin of this receptor is a woman in her forties or fifties in a cohort sampled during active COVID-19. The CDR3 is CASSKGTSGYNEQFF. The CDR3 DNA follows: TGTGCCAGCAGCAAGGGAACTAGCGGCTACAATGAGCAGTTCTTC.